This paragraph reports one T cell receptor (beta chain). This specimen belongs to a study of blood T cell repertoires in COVID-19. Study overall: Both acute and convalescent COVID-19 samples were obtained from the United States, Italy and Spain. T cells, B-cell-depleted T cells, or PBMCs supplied cDNA or gDNA.

In the source study's methods: Reference gene primer amplification gave estimated nucleated cell counts. Clones were sequenced by immunoSEQ multiplex PCR, and TCRdb holds only the in-frame ones, with some missing. V, J and clone size are those of that table, while D and trimming were read from the DNA. The table lists tens of thousands of clones, around 84% of them singletons. Germline CDR1 SGHRS, CDR2 YFSETQ. The CDR3 covers 15 residues. The junction had 9 bases not matched to a gene; V was cut back by 5 bases and J by 4 bases. The J gene is TRBJ1-5, the V gene TRBV5-1, with 7 bases matching TRBD1. Material for sequencing was peripheral blood. The TCR comes from a man aged 50 to 59 with acute or convalescent COVID-19. CDR3: CASRRDSITNQPQHF. DNA of the CDR3: TGCGCCAGCAGGAGGGACAGCATAACGAATCAGCCCCAGCATTTT.